The 10 T cell receptor beta chains below come from one sample, sequenced in a study of cytomegalovirus exposure and HLA in healthy donors. Measured with immunoSEQ multiplex PCR; TCRdb has only the in-frame clones, and not every one. Of 45,000 to 65,000 clones in the sample, about nine tenths were seen once. The material sequenced was PBMCs. The receptors were sampled from a woman younger than 30 in good health and CMV-seropositive.

This chain joins TRBV30 and TRBJ2-7; 8 nucleotides line up with TRBD1. CDR3 length: 14 residues. Trimming at V came to 3 bases and at J to 4 bases, leaving 8 bases not matched to a gene. Germline V gives CDR1 GTSNPN, CDR2 SVGIG (reference sequence). CDR3 bases: TGTGCCTGGAGCGGACAGGGAACCGTGTACGAGCAGTACTTC. It translates to CAWSGQGTVYEQYF.

This clone was recorded a few times. V and J are TRBV11-2 and TRBJ2-5; 14 nucleotides align to TRBD2. This CDR3 is 16 amino acids long. CDR1 is SGHAT, CDR2 FQNNGV, per germline. V gave up 5 bases and J gave up 5 bases; unmatched junction bases: 7. CDR3 sequence: CASSPRRLAGGETQYF. The DNA of the CDR3 is TGTGCCAGCAGCCCACGTAGACTAGCGGGGGGGGAGACCCAGTACTTC.

V and J are TRBV30 and TRBJ1-1; D is ambiguous. Germline V lookup: CDR1 GTSNPN, CDR2 SVGIG (reference sequence). The CDR3 loop spans 16 amino acids. The V and J ends lost 0 bases and 1 base respectively, with 15 bases between them. CDR3 DNA sequence: TGTGCCTGGAGTGTAGGGAGTGGAATCTCGAACACTGAAGCTTTCTTT. Translation gives CAWSVGSGISNTEAFF.

The chain uses TRBV6-5 and TRBJ2-3, with 13 bases matching TRBD2. Germline V gives CDR1 MNHEY, CDR2 SVGAGI. This CDR3 comprises 15 residues. The junction had 5 bases not matched to a gene; V was cut back by 4 bases and J by 7 bases. Here the CDR3 DNA reads TGTGCCAGCAGTTTTACTAGCGGGGGGGCCCATACGCAGTATTTT. This sequence encodes CASSFTSGGAHTQYF.

As regards this clone: At one end the junction does not follow the germline gene, possibly because of a read error. The chain recombines TRBV5-1 with TRBJ2-7; the D is unclear. CDR1 SGHRS and CDR2 YFSETQ come from the germline V gene. This CDR3 region has 12 residues. The CDR3 DNA sequence: TGTGCCAGCAGCTTGGCCCAGAACGAGCAGTACTTC. Residues: CASSLAQNEQYF.

This clone occurred a few times. The gene calls are TRBV6-1 and TRBJ2-1, with D unresolved. The germline V gene encodes CDR1 MNHNS and CDR2 SASEGT. With 6 bases removed from V and 4 bases from J, the gap between germline ends came to 10 bases. The CDR3 covers 13 residues. The CDR3 bases are TGTGCCAGCAGGGTCGATACTTACAATGAGCAGTTCTTC. It specifies CASRVDTYNEQFF.

This rearrangement joins TRBV5-4 to TRBJ2-1; TRBD2 agrees at 12 bases. Germline assignment: CDR1 SGHNT and CDR2 YYREEE (reference sequence). The length of the CDR3 is 16 residues. Trimming removed 0 bases from V and 10 bases from J; junction bases left unmatched: 8. The CDR3 region is CASSLAPSGGAREQFF. CDR3 DNA: TGTGCCAGCAGCTTGGCGCCTAGCGGGGGGGCCAGGGAGCAGTTCTTC.

This chain links TRBV30 with TRBJ2-3; 9 bases are a match to TRBD2. The junction had 11 bases not matched to a gene; V was cut back by 1 base and J by 0 bases. Germline V CDR1 and CDR2: GTSNPN, SVGIG (reference sequence). CDR3 length: 18 amino acids. CDR3 amino acids: CAWSGLAVKKASTDTQYF. The CDR3 region has the DNA TGTGCCTGGAGTGGACTAGCGGTGAAGAAAGCTAGCACAGATACGCAGTATTTT.

The chain joins TRBV5-8 to TRBJ1-3; no clear D. The CDR3 consists of 15 residues. CDR1 is SGHTS and CDR2 is YDEGEE in the germline V gene. The ends were cut back, 2 bases at V and 0 bases at J, with 9 bases in the middle. CDR3 loop: CASSLGLSSGNTIYF. The CDR3 nucleotides are TGTGCCAGCAGCTTAGGACTGAGCTCTGGAAACACCATATATTTT.

The V call is TRBV7-3, the J call TRBJ1-1, with a possible D match to TRBD1 (6 bases). Trimming shortened V by 4 bases and J by 3 bases, and 12 bases separated the two germline ends. The germline gives CDR1 SGHTA, CDR2 FQGTGA. The CDR3 spans 14 residues. The CDR3 sequence: CASSYTGSYTEAFF. DNA for the CDR3: TGTGCCAGCAGCTACACAGGGAGTTACACTGAAGCTTTCTTT.